The 28 T cell receptor delta chains reported below all come from one sample, sequenced in a study of gamma-delta T cells after stem cell transplantation. TCRdb re-called the RT-PCR reads through CATT. The profile shows about 10,000 delta-chain clones, 38% of them singletons. Sequencing input: gamma-delta T cells. Receptors were obtained from a human donor. It is not recorded whose cells these are; they may come from a transplant donor.

This rearrangement joins TRDV1 to TRDJ2; 10 bases match TRDD3. The germline gives CDR1 TSWWSYY, CDR2 QGS. V lost 0 bases, J lost 0 bases, and 19 bases stayed unmatched. This CDR3 region has 23 residues. The CDR3 DNA follows: TGTGCTCTTGGGGAACTTAACCCTACGTACTGGGGGATCCAGTCCTCTTTGACAGCACAACTCTTCTTT. Encoded protein: CALGELNPTYWGIQSSLTAQLFF.

This clone came up a few times. Other DNA sequences from this sample encode an identical CDR3 as well. The V and J genes are TRDV2 and TRDJ3, with 8 positions matching TRDD3. This CDR3 is 20 amino acids long. The J segment lost 0 bases and the V segment lost 3 bases, leaving 12 bases of the junction unmatched. Germline V CDR1 and CDR2: GEAIGNYY, EKD. The CDR3 loop is CACDPGTGGQSSWDTRQMFF. The CDR3 nucleotides are TGTGCCTGTGACCCTGGTACTGGGGGTCAAAGCTCCTGGGACACCCGACAGATGTTTTTC.

In the case of this clone: A read error may explain this, as a much larger clone is one base away. The chain couples TRDV1 to TRDJ1; 8 positions agree with TRDD3. Unmatched junction bases numbered 24, after V lost 11 bases and J lost 4 bases. This CDR3 has 18 residues. The germline V gene has CDR1 TSWWSYY and CDR2 QGS. In nucleotides, the CDR3 is TGTGCTATTACTTCCAGAGGACTGGGGGCTCCCCCAGGCGATAAACTCATCTTT. Residues: CAITSRGLGAPPGDKLIF.

The rearrangement links TRAV29/DV5 to TRDJ1; 8 nucleotides align to TRDD2. The CDR3 contains 20 residues. With V trimmed by 2 bases and J by 0 bases, 21 bases remained unmatched. The germline V gene encodes CDR1 NSMFDY and CDR2 ISSIKDK. The CDR3 bases are TGTGCAGCAAGTTTTACTTCCTACCGCCGGGCGAACTACTACACCGATAAACTCATCTTT. Amino acid sequence: CAASFTSYRRANYYTDKLIF.

This clone was picked up a small number of times. The rearrangement joins TRDV1 to TRDJ1; the match to TRDD3 covers 7 bases. The CDR3 is made up of 21 amino acids. Germline values: CDR1 TSWWSYY, CDR2 QGS. The ends lost 6 bases at V and 7 bases at J; junction bases unmatched: 32. This CDR3 is CALGRSLGGVRKGYGYGKLIF. The CDR3 DNA reads as TGTGCTCTTGGTCGATCCCTTGGGGGAGTAAGGAAAGGTTACGGATACGGTAAACTCATCTTT.

This clone was observed a handful of times. This rearrangement joins TRDV1 to TRDJ1, with unresolved D. The CDR3 has 22 residues. Trimming took 2 bases from V and 0 from J, leaving 31 bases between them. Per germline, CDR1 TSWWSYY and CDR2 QGS. The CDR3 sequence: CALGERLDGVIYLTRYTDKLIF. The CDR3 region has the DNA TGTGCTCTTGGGGAAAGATTGGACGGCGTGATTTACCTAACGAGGTACACCGATAAACTCATCTTT.

For this clone: This clone may be a read error of a much larger clone one base away. J is TRDJ3 and V is TRDV2; D gene uncertain. The CDR3 sequence is 20 residues long. The germline V gene encodes CDR1 GEAIGNYY and CDR2 EKD. Trimming took off 1 base at V and 0 bases at J, with 18 bases between the two ends. The CDR3 DNA sequence: TGTGCCTGTGACACGGTTGGAGGGCTACGCTCCTCCTGGGACACCCGACAGATGTTTTTC. Its protein product is CACDTVGGLRSSWDTRQMFF.

The rearrangement joins TRDV2 to TRDJ3; D ambiguous. With 0 bases removed from V and 6 bases from J, the gap between germline ends came to 20 bases. CDR1 and CDR2 (germline): GEAIGNYY, EKD. The CDR3 covers 19 residues. CDR3 amino acids: CACDTVSGGLSLDTRQMFF. The CDR3 DNA reads TGTGCCTGTGACACCGTCTCTGGCGGACTGAGCTTGGACACCCGACAGATGTTTTTC.

The V gene is TRDV1, the J gene TRDJ1; TRDD2 matches at 7 bases. Germline V gene lookup returns CDR1 TSWWSYY and CDR2 QGS. The CDR3 runs to 20 residues. V was pared by 0 bases and J by 3 bases, with 19 bases of the junction left unmatched. CDR3 nucleotide sequence: TGTGCTCTTGGGGAACTCCCCGGCCTTCCTGGGTGGATTCACCCCGATAAACTCATCTTT. This sequence encodes CALGELPGLPGWIHPDKLIF.

The chain combines TRDV1 with TRDJ1; 11 bases align to TRDD3. V gave up 1 base and J gave up 7 bases; unmatched junction bases: 17. This CDR3 is built from 19 residues. Germline values: CDR1 TSWWSYY, CDR2 QGS. This CDR3 is CALGEPTSLPWGIQVKLIF. The CDR3 DNA follows: TGTGCTCTTGGGGAACCCACTTCCCTCCCCTGGGGGATACAGGTTAAACTCATCTTT.

V is TRDV1 and J is TRDJ1; TRDD3 matches at 12 bases. Germline V CDR1 and CDR2: TSWWSYY, QGS. The J segment lost 1 base and the V segment lost 4 bases, leaving 19 bases of the junction unmatched. The length of the CDR3 is 21 residues. The CDR3, as DNA: TGTGCTCTTGGGGTCTACTTCCCCCCATACTGGGGGATACAGGGCACCGATAAACTCATCTTT. This codes for CALGVYFPPYWGIQGTDKLIF.

This clone was detected only a few times. This chain links TRDV1 with TRDJ1, with 13 bases identical to TRDD3. There are 14 residues in the CDR3. Losses at the gene ends were 6 bases for V and 10 bases for J; bases not matched to a gene: 8. The germline gives CDR1 TSWWSYY, CDR2 QGS. Here the CDR3 DNA reads TGTGCTCTTGGACCTTACTGGGGGATACGGGTACTCATCTTT. It is translated as CALGPYWGIRVLIF.

As to this clone: A junction boundary mismatches the germline segment, possibly from a read error. The chain links TRDV2 to TRDJ3; 10 bases match TRDD3. Germline-derived CDR1 and CDR2 are GEAIGNYY and EKD. The CDR3 is 19 residues long. CDR3 residues: CACEHLLGDESWDTRQLFF. Here the CDR3 DNA reads TGTGCCTGTGAACACTTACTGGGGGATGAATCCTGGGACACCCGACAGCTGTTTTTC.

This clone is medium-sized (0.01 to 0.1%) by share. The gene calls are TRDV2 and TRDJ1; 8 bases line up with TRDD3. The CDR3 has 16 residues. Germline trimming cut 1 base from V and 0 bases from J; bases unmatched to any gene: 6. From germline, CDR1 is GEAIGNYY and CDR2 EKD. The CDR3, as DNA: TGTGCCTGTGACACTTGTACTGGGGGCCACACCGATAAACTCATCTTT. Its protein product is CACDTCTGGHTDKLIF.

A note on this clone: At the DNA level, this CDR3 is encoded by other sequences in the same sample as well. The CDR3: CALGDSPTGMVDKLIF. The DNA of the CDR3 is TGTGCTCTTGGGGATAGTCCGACCGGGATGGTAGATAAACTCATCTTT. This chain joins TRDV1 and TRDJ1; a weak D match, TRDD3 (5 bases). V was shortened by 3 bases and J by 5 bases, with 19 bases between the two germline ends. The CDR3 consists of 16 residues. Looked up from germline, CDR1 is TSWWSYY and CDR2 is QGS.

The chain recombines TRDV2 with TRDJ3; TRDD3 aligns across 12 bases. After removal of 0 bases from V and 0 bases from J, the junction contained 14 bases not matched to a gene. Per germline, CDR1 GEAIGNYY and CDR2 EKD. The CDR3 consists of 23 residues. This CDR3 is CACDTALGDTTLLSSWDTRQMFF. In nucleotides, the CDR3 is TGTGCCTGTGACACCGCACTGGGGGATACTACTCTCCTTAGCTCCTGGGACACCCGACAGATGTTTTTC.

This clone was found a few times. The chain is built from TRDV3 and TRDJ3; D unresolved. The CDR3 has 12 amino acids. V shed 4 bases and J shed 0 bases, with 1 base lying between them. CDR1 is TVYSNPD, CDR2 GDNSRS, per germline (reference sequence). Here the CDR3 DNA reads TGTGCCTACTCCTGGGACACCCGACAGATGTTTTTC. Residues: CAYSWDTRQMFF.

The chain is built from TRDV2 and TRDJ3, with TRDD3 matching 10 bases. V lost 1 base and J lost 19; bases outside the gene matches: 24. The length of the CDR3 is 19 residues. Germline CDR1 reads GEAIGNYY; CDR2 reads EKD. The CDR3 region has the DNA TGTGCCTGTGACACTGGGGGATACTCGAGCTCCTGGGACACCCGAAAAATGTTTTTC. This encodes CACDTGGYSSSWDTRKMFF.

Concerning this clone itself: The junction shows a germline mismatch at one end, possibly a read error. The chain couples TRDV1 to TRDJ1; 9 bases are a match to TRDD2. The CDR3 covers 19 residues. CDR1 and CDR2 (germline): TSWWSYY, QGS. The CDR3 DNA is TGTGCTATTGGGGAGAGAACGCCTTCCTACGATACTGGGGAGGGAGGACTCATCTTT. Protein sequence: CAIGERTPSYDTGEGGLIF.

The V gene is TRDV3, the J gene TRDJ1, with D possibly matching TRDD2 (5 bases). Germline CDR1 reads TVYSNPD; CDR2 reads GDNSRS (reference sequence). The CDR3 totals 16 residues. The germline V and J ends were trimmed by 4 bases and 0 bases, with 21 bases remaining between them. The CDR3 nucleotides are TGTGCCTCCCTTCGCCGACAGGGGTCCCACACCGATAAACTCATCTTT. Amino acids: CASLRRQGSHTDKLIF.

This sequence joins TRDV1 and TRDJ1, with D possibly TRDD2 on 8 matching bases. Trimming took 1 base from V and 1 from J, leaving 40 bases between them. The CDR3 spans 25 residues. The germline V gene has CDR1 TSWWSYY and CDR2 QGS. This CDR3 is CALGEPSSYVLSLGGCPKATDKLIF. The CDR3 DNA is TGTGCTCTTGGGGAACCCTCTTCCTACGTGTTGAGTCTGGGGGGATGTCCTAAGGCCACCGATAAACTCATCTTT.

There are a few counts of this clone. The chain recombines TRDV1 with TRDJ1; D call uncertain. The germline V gene has CDR1 TSWWSYY and CDR2 QGS. This CDR3 is built from 14 residues. V lost 4 bases and J 1 base, leaving 10 bases between the germline ends. CDR3 DNA: TGTGCTCTTGGGGGGATTATAGGCACCGATAAACTCATCTTT. It encodes CALGGIIGTDKLIF.

The chain has TRDV1 and TRDJ1, with D possibly matching TRDD2 (6 bases). CDR1 is TSWWSYY and CDR2 is QGS in the germline V gene. CDR3 size: 18 residues. Deletions cut 1 base from V and 7 bases from J, with 25 bases between. The CDR3 DNA sequence: TGTGCTCTTGGGGAACGTGGCCGTCCTACAGGTGGGCTGGGTAAACTCATCTTT. Its translation is CALGERGRPTGGLGKLIF.

The rearrangement uses TRDV2 and TRDJ3, with 9 bases aligning to TRDD3. Germline trimming cut 0 bases from V and 8 bases from J; bases unmatched to any gene: 10. Germline V lookup: CDR1 GEAIGNYY, CDR2 EKD. CDR3 length: 18 residues. In nucleotides, the CDR3 is TGTGCCTGTGACACCGGAGGAACTGGGGGACTTTACACCCGACAGATGTTTTTC. The encoded protein is CACDTGGTGGLYTRQMFF.

This clone turned up a few times. The chain joins TRDV2 to TRDJ1; D unresolved. Per germline, CDR1 GEAIGNYY and CDR2 EKD. V was clipped by 3 bases and J by 6 bases, with 4 bases between them. This CDR3 spans 10 amino acids. The CDR3 here is CACDRYKLIF. The CDR3 nucleotides are TGTGCCTGTGACCGATATAAACTCATCTTT.

This clone was recorded once. Mismatch with germline at one junction end may stem from a read error. This chain uses TRDV1 with TRDJ1, with a possible D match to TRDD3 (5 bases). Per the germline V gene, CDR1 is TSWWSYY and CDR2 is QGS. CDR3 length: 19 amino acids. The chain's CDR3 is CAIGERTGWRVERSDKLIF. CDR3 coding DNA: TGTGCTATTGGGGAACGCACGGGCTGGAGGGTAGAGAGATCCGATAAACTCATCTTT.

This chain connects TRAV29/DV5 to TRDJ2; TRDD3 matches at 11 bases. This CDR3 is built from 16 residues. The V segment lost 0 bases and the J segment 1 base; nucleotides outside the gene matches: 2. Germline CDR1 and CDR2: NSMFDY and ISSIKDK. CDR3 in amino acids: CAASAGGYFLTAQLFF. In DNA, the CDR3 is TGTGCAGCAAGCGCTGGGGGATACTTTTTGACAGCACAACTCTTCTTT.

This clone was found a few times. The chain joins TRDV2 to TRDJ1; 11 positions match TRDD3. The CDR3 runs 20 residues. V lost 3 bases and J lost 0; bases outside the gene matches: 17. Germline CDR1 GEAIGNYY, CDR2 EKD. Here the CDR3 DNA reads TGTGCCTGTGACCCGAAATGGGGGATACGCTTTGTACGGTACACCGATAAACTCATCTTT. Translating gives CACDPKWGIRFVRYTDKLIF.